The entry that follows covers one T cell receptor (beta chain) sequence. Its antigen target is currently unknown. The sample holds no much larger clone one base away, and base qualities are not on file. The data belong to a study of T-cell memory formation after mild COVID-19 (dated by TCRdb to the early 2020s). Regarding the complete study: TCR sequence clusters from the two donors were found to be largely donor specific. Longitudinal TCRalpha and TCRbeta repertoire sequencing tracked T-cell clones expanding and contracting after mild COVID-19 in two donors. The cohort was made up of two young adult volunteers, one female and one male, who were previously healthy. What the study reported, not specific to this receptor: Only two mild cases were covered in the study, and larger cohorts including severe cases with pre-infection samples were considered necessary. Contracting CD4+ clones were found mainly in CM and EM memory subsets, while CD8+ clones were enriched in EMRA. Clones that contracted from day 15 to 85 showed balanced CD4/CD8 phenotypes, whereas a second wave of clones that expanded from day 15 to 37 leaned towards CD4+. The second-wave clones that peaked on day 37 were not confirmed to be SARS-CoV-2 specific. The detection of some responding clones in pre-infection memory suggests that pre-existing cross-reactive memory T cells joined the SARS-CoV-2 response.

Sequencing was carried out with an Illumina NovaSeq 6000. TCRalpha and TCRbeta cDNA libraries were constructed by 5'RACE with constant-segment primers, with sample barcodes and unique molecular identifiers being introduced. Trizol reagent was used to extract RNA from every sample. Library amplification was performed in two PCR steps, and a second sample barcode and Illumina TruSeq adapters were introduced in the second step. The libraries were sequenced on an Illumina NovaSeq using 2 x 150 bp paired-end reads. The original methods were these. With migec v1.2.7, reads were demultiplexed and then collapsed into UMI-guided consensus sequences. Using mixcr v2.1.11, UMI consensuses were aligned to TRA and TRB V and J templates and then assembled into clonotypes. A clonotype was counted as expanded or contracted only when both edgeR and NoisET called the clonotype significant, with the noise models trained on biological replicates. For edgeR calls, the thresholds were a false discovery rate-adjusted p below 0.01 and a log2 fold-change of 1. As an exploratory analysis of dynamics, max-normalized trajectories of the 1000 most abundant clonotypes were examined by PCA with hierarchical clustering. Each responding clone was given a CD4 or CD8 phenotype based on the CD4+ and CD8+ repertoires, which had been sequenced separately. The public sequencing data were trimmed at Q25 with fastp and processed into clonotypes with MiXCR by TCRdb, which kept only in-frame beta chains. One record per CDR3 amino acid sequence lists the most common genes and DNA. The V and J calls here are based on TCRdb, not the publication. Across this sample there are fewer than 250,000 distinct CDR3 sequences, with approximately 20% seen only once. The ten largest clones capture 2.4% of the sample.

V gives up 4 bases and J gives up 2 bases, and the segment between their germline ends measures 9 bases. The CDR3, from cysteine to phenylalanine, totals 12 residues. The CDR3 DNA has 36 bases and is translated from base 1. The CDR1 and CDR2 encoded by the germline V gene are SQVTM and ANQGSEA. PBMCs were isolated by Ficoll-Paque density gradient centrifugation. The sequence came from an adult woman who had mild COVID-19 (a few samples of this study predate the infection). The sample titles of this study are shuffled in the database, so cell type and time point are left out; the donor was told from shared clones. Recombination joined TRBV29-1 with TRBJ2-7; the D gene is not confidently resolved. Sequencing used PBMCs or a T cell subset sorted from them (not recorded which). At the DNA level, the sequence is TGCAGCGTTGTTTTAAGGACCTACGAGCAGTACTTC. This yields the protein CSVVLRTYEQYF.